A single sample gave rise to the 14 T cell receptor beta chains below, sequenced in a study of CD8 T cells in Susac syndrome. Random hexamers primed reverse transcription of about 0.45 to 1 ug RNA. TCRdb re-called the immunoSEQ multiplex PCR reads through MiXCR, storing one row per CDR3 protein. Of 120,000 to 150,000 distinct CDR3 sequences in the sample, approximately 93% were seen once. The source material was CD4+ T cells from PBMCs. All receptors derive from a human donor in good health.

This sequence joins TRBV10-3 and TRBJ2-3; 9 positions match TRBD2. V lost 3 bases and J lost 0; bases outside the gene matches: 13. Looked up from germline, CDR1 is ENHRY and CDR2 is SYGVKD. The CDR3 extends over 19 amino acids. The CDR3 coding sequence is TGTGCCATCAGTGACCCTAGCGGGATAGGGAGTACTAGCACAGATACGCAGTATTTT. It translates to CAISDPSGIGSTSTDTQYF.

This clonotype has just a few counts. This chain joins TRBV9 and TRBJ2-3; TRBD2 matches at 8 bases. This CDR3 spans 15 amino acids. CDR1 and CDR2 from the germline V gene are SGDLS and YYNGEE. J was trimmed by 1 base and V by 0 bases; bases with no gene match: 1. CDR3 in amino acids: CASSVDSGGTDTQYF. The CDR3 DNA follows: TGTGCCAGCAGCGTAGATAGCGGGGGCACAGATACGCAGTATTTT.

The rearrangement joins TRBV5-4 to TRBJ2-2; 8 bases are shared with TRBD1. V was pared by 4 bases and J by 2 bases, with 7 bases of the junction left unmatched. This CDR3 region has 16 residues. Germline V CDR1 and CDR2: SGHNT, YYREEE (reference sequence). The CDR3 region has the DNA TGTGCCAGCAGCGTAGCCGGGACAGGCAACACCGGGGAGCTGTTTTTT. Residues: CASSVAGTGNTGELFF.

The chain links TRBV15 to TRBJ2-7, with 10 bases identical to TRBD2. Germline CDR1 is LNHNV and CDR2 is YYDKDF (reference sequence). The CDR3 covers 17 residues. The V gene end was trimmed by 0 bases and the J gene end by 1 base; junction bases not matched to a gene: 6. CDR3 loop: CATSRDKRLAGSYEQYF. CDR3 bases: TGTGCCACCAGCAGAGATAAAAGACTAGCGGGTTCCTACGAGCAGTACTTC.

The chain uses TRBV5-1 and TRBJ2-6, with 9 bases matching TRBD1. The CDR3 sequence is 20 residues long. Germline V CDR1 and CDR2: SGHRS, YFSETQ. The trim removed 2 bases at V and 0 bases at J, leaving 12 bases unmatched. CDR3 region: CASSLQHRDRAGSGANVLTF. The DNA for the CDR3 is TGCGCCAGCAGCTTACAACACCGGGACAGGGCAGGCTCTGGGGCCAACGTCCTGACTTTC.

The chain joins TRBV29-1 to TRBJ2-1; maybe TRBD2 (6 bases). The CDR3 contains 14 residues. Germline CDR1 and CDR2: SQVTM and ANQGSEA. Trimming pared 3 bases from V and 3 bases from J, leaving 12 bases between. CDR3 residues: CSVDLAGIYNEQFF. The CDR3 DNA sequence: TGCAGCGTTGATCTGGCGGGGATCTACAATGAGCAGTTCTTC.

The chain combines TRBV15 with TRBJ1-1; D remains unclear. Germline V gene sequence: CDR1 LNHNV, CDR2 YYDKDF (reference sequence). The V and J ends lost 8 bases and 1 base respectively, with 5 bases between them. The CDR3 totals 11 residues. The CDR3, as DNA: TGTGCCACCGCCAGGAACACTGAAGCTTTCTTT. This gives the protein CATARNTEAFF.

The chain links TRBV9 to TRBJ2-2; 7 bases are a match to TRBD1. The junction had 7 bases not matched to a gene; V was cut back by 4 bases and J by 4 bases. The CDR3 is made up of 15 amino acids. Germline loops: CDR1 SGDLS, CDR2 YYNGEE. In nucleotides, the CDR3 is TGTGCCAGCAGCCGCGACAGGGCGGGCACCGGGGAGCTGTTTTTT. Translated: CASSRDRAGTGELFF.

The genes are TRBV5-4 and TRBJ2-5; the D call may be TRBD1 or TRBD2 (5 bases each). V lost 4 bases and J lost 0, with 13 bases in between. CDR1 and CDR2 (germline): SGHNT, YYREEE (reference sequence). The CDR3 has 15 residues. CDR3 amino acids: CASSPRGVYQETQYF. CDR3 coding DNA: TGTGCCAGCAGCCCCCGAGGGGTATACCAAGAGACCCAGTACTTC.

The chain has TRBV12-3 or TRBV12-4 and TRBJ2-3, with 11 bases matching TRBD2. V lost 6 bases to trimming and J lost 8 bases; unmatched junction nucleotides: 7. This CDR3 region has 14 residues. CDR3 bases: TGTGCCAGCAGCCCACTAGCGGGGGCGGGTACGCAGTATTTT. Translated: CASSPLAGAGTQYF.

The chain is built from TRBV5-1 and TRBJ2-6; D not resolved. The CDR3 extends over 14 amino acids. Germline assignment: CDR1 SGHRS and CDR2 YFSETQ. Trimming pared 4 bases from V and 0 bases from J, leaving 5 bases between. CDR3 amino acids: CASSDTSGANVLTF. CDR3 in DNA: TGCGCCAGCAGCGACACCTCTGGGGCCAACGTCCTGACTTTC.

The CDR3 loop reads CSARQGVVYNEQFF. Written as DNA, the CDR3 is TGCAGTGCTAGACAGGGGGTGGTGTACAATGAGCAGTTCTTC. V is TRBV20-1 and J is TRBJ2-1; 7 bases map to TRBD1. The CDR3 sequence is 14 residues long. Trimming took 2 bases from V and 4 from J; bases not matched to a gene: 5. Germline V CDR1 and CDR2: DFQATT, SNEGSKA (reference sequence).

The V gene is TRBV6-2 or TRBV6-3, the J gene TRBJ1-4, with D hard to call. The CDR3 covers 11 residues. Germline V gene lookup returns CDR1 MNHEY and CDR2 SVGEGT. Trimming pared 6 bases from V and 11 bases from J, leaving 10 bases between. The CDR3: CASSRGVKLFF. CDR3 DNA sequence: TGTGCCAGCAGCCGGGGTGTTAAACTGTTTTTT.

This chain links TRBV9 with TRBJ2-3, with D maybe TRBD2 (5 bases). This CDR3 has 16 amino acids. Germline values: CDR1 SGDLS, CDR2 YYNGEE. Between the trimmed V and J ends, which lost 0 bases and 2 bases, there was a span of 13 bases. CDR3: CASSVGRTGFTDTQYF. CDR3 coding DNA: TGTGCCAGCAGCGTAGGGAGGACGGGGTTCACAGATACGCAGTATTTT. Filled out from reference TRBV9 and TRBJ2-3, the complete variable domain reads DSGVTQTPKHLITATGQRVTLRCSPRSGDLSVYWYQQSLDQGLQFLIQYYNGEERAKGNILERFSAQQFPDLHSELNLSSLELGDSALYFCASSVGRTGFTDTQYFGPGTRLTVL.